These 10 T cell receptor beta chains share one sample of origin, sequenced in a study of OX40 agonist ivuxolimab in advanced cancers. Sequencing was performed with immunoSEQ multiplex PCR; in TCRdb, only in-frame clones are kept and a portion is missing. The sample lists more than 70,000 clones, roughly 93% occurring once. The specimen was CD4+ or CD8+ T cells sorted from blood, collected in a trial of the OX40 agonist ivuxolimab. The receptors originated from an adult with an advanced solid tumor such as melanoma, head and neck, liver or kidney cancer.

V and J are TRBV7-2 and TRBJ1-4, with 7 positions matching TRBD1. Germline CDR1 SGHTA, CDR2 FQGNSA. Trimming took 4 bases from V and 3 from J; bases not matched to a gene: 5. The length of the CDR3 is 15 residues. The DNA for the CDR3 is TGTGCCAGCAGCTCTTACAGGGGAGCTAATGAAAAACTGTTTTTT. Protein sequence: CASSSYRGANEKLFF. The whole variable domain, filled in from reference TRBV7-2 and TRBJ1-4, reads GAGVSQSPSNKVTEKGKDVELRCDPISGHTALYWYRQSLGQGLEFLIYFQGNSAPDKSGLPSDRFSAERTGGSVSTLTIQRTQQEDSAVYLCASSSYRGANEKLFFGSGTQLSVL.

The chain links TRBV19 to TRBJ1-2; D is possibly TRBD1 (5 bases). CDR1 is LNHDA and CDR2 is SQIVND in the germline V gene (reference sequence). The CDR3 loop spans 15 amino acids. Trimming stripped 3 bases from V and 1 base from J, with 12 bases between. For the CDR3, the DNA is TGTGCCAGTAGTATGTCGGGACTGAGTAACTATGGCTACACCTTC. Translated, it gives CASSMSGLSNYGYTF.

The J gene is TRBJ2-1, the V gene TRBV6-5; D is perhaps TRBD2 (5 bases). The ends were cut back, 2 bases at V and 6 bases at J, with 8 bases in the middle. This CDR3 has 13 amino acids. Germline CDR1 and CDR2: MNHEY and SVGAGI. In nucleotides, the CDR3 is TGTGCCAGCAGTTACAATGGAGGCAATGAGCAGTTCTTC. Its translation: CASSYNGGNEQFF.

This chain uses TRBV5-6 with TRBJ2-3; 8 bases agree with TRBD2. This CDR3 contains 15 residues. V shed 0 bases and J 3 bases; nucleotides not matched to a gene: 3. CDR1 is SGHDT and CDR2 is YYEEEE in the germline V gene. CDR3 loop: CASSLGSGRTDTQYF. Here the CDR3 DNA reads TGTGCCAGCAGCTTGGGGAGCGGGAGAACAGATACGCAGTATTTT.

V is TRBV18 and J is TRBJ2-7; D perhaps matches TRBD2 (5 bases). Per germline, CDR1 KGHSH and CDR2 LQKENI. CDR3 length: 16 amino acids. Deletions cut 5 bases from V and 2 bases from J, with 19 bases between. The CDR3 DNA follows: TGTGCCAGCTCATTTGGCGCCCGAGCGGAACCCTACGAGCAGTACTTC. It translates to CASSFGARAEPYEQYF.

The V call is TRBV5-1, the J call TRBJ1-2; 7 bases are a match to TRBD1. Unmatched junction bases numbered 7, after V lost 2 bases and J lost 6 bases. Germline CDR1 is SGHRS and CDR2 is YFSETQ. The CDR3 loop spans 14 amino acids. CDR3 region: CASSFSGQRDGYTF. DNA for the CDR3: TGCGCCAGCAGCTTCTCGGGACAGAGGGATGGCTACACCTTC. Looking up the rest from reference TRBV5-1 and TRBJ1-2 gives the full variable domain: KAGVTQTPRYLIKTRGQQVTLSCSPISGHRSVSWYQQTPGQGLQFLFEYFSETQRNKGNFPGRFSGRQFSNSRSEMNVSTLELGDSALYLCASSFSGQRDGYTFGSGTRLTVV.

The chain carries TRBV6-6 and TRBJ2-2, with D possibly TRBD2 on 5 matching bases. The length of the CDR3 is 14 residues. Per the germline V gene, CDR1 is MNHNY and CDR2 is SVGAGI (reference sequence). V lost 0 bases and J 8 bases, leaving 10 bases between the germline ends. The CDR3 here is CASSYSGVGGELFF. The CDR3 region has the DNA TGTGCCAGCAGTTACTCCGGGGTGGGTGGGGAGCTGTTTTTT.

This chain joins TRBV7-6 and TRBJ2-3; D tentatively fits TRBD1 or TRBD2 (7 bases each). The CDR3 has 17 amino acids. Trimming left V 3 bases short and J 4 bases short, with 20 bases between. Germline V gene lookup returns CDR1 SGHVS and CDR2 FNYEAQ. The CDR3 coding sequence is TGTGCCAGCAGCTTTTCCTTCGGCAGGGGGGGACCAGATACGCAGTATTTT. As protein: CASSFSFGRGGPDTQYF.

The rearrangement links TRBV6-1 to TRBJ1-2, with unresolved D. V lost 1 base and J lost 7, with 13 bases in between. Germline CDR1 is MNHNS and CDR2 is SASEGT. The CDR3 sequence is 14 residues long. The CDR3 bases are TGTGCCAGCAGTGAAGGGCCGCGGTTGGGTGGCTACACCTTC. Translation: CASSEGPRLGGYTF.

J is TRBJ2-1 and V is TRBV7-3; 9 bases line up with TRBD2. This CDR3 comprises 17 residues. Trimming at V came to 5 bases and at J to 7 bases, leaving 15 bases not matched to a gene. Germline CDR1 is SGHTA and CDR2 is FQGTGA. The CDR3 bases are TGTGCCAGCAGCCCTCTCCCCAGCGGGAGGTTTGAGAATGAGCAGTTCTTC. As protein: CASSPLPSGRFENEQFF.